The 21 T cell receptor beta chains listed next were all sequenced from one sample in a study of T cells expressing NK-cell markers. TCRdb reprocessed the 5' RACE reads and keeps a single row for each CDR3 protein, giving no DNA. This table lists hundreds of thousands of distinct CDR3 sequences. What was sequenced was blood T cells: a sorted CD56 or NKG2C T cell subset, CD4+ or CD8+ T cells, or bulk PBMC T cells (not recorded which). The origin of the receptors is a man aged 18-75 years in good health.

The genes are TRBV3-1 and TRBJ2-7; TCRdb gives TRBD1 as the D gene, but with no DNA this cannot be confirmed. Germline CDR1 is LGHDT and CDR2 is YNNKEL (reference sequence). The CDR3 spans 15 residues. CDR3 in amino acids: CASSQQGGTAYEQYF.

The V call is TRBV10-2, the J call TRBJ1-6; with no DNA, the TCRdb D assignment of TRBD1 cannot be verified. The CDR3 is 14 amino acids. In germline, CDR1 is WSHSY, CDR2 SAAADI. The chain's CDR3 is CATDQTGFYSPLHF.

The chain combines TRBV14 with TRBJ2-1; the D call from TCRdb, TRBD2, cannot be confirmed without DNA. CDR3 size: 14 residues. In germline, CDR1 is SGHDN, CDR2 FVKESK. The CDR3 reads CASSVGRGPGGQFF.

V is TRBV19 and J is TRBJ1-1; TCRdb selects TRBD1, and the lack of DNA leaves this call unchecked. Germline loops: CDR1 LNHDA, CDR2 SQIVND (reference sequence). This CDR3 contains 17 residues. CDR3 residues: CASSLRQGARPFAEAFF.

CDR3: CASRGQGGDETQYF. The chain recombines TRBV5-4 with TRBJ2-5; as DNA is missing, the TRBD1 call by TCRdb cannot be tested. This CDR3 region has 14 residues. CDR1 and CDR2 from the germline V gene are SGHNT and YYREEE (reference sequence).

This sequence joins TRBV15 and TRBJ2-3. The germline CDR1 and CDR2 sequences are LNHNV and YYDKDF (reference sequence). The CDR3 is 14 residues long. CDR3 sequence: CATSRDVSPDTQYF.

CDR3 loop: CSATLTGSQPQHF. The V and J genes are TRBV20-1 and TRBJ1-5; the TCRdb call, TRBD1, lacks DNA for checking. CDR1 DFQATT and CDR2 SNEGSKA come from the germline V gene (reference sequence). CDR3 size: 13 residues.

The J gene is TRBJ2-5, the V gene TRBV7-2. Per the germline V gene, CDR1 is SGHTA and CDR2 is FQGNSA. The CDR3 is made up of 12 amino acids. CDR3 sequence reads: CASSFRSGTQYF.

The J gene is TRBJ1-5, the V gene TRBV19. The CDR3 sequence is 14 residues long. CDR1 and CDR2 from the germline V gene are LNHDA and SQIVND (reference sequence). CDR3 region: CASRAEGGFQPQHF.

The chain carries TRBV28 and TRBJ1-5; TCRdb's assignment of TRBD1 cannot be checked, as there is no DNA. Per the germline V gene, CDR1 is MDHEN and CDR2 is SYDVKM. There are 14 residues in the CDR3. This CDR3 reads CASSHGTLNQPQHF.

The J gene is TRBJ2-3, the V gene TRBV11-1; TCRdb selects TRBD2, and the lack of DNA leaves this call unchecked. The CDR3 covers 17 residues. CDR1 and CDR2 from the germline V gene are SGHAT and FQDESV (reference sequence). The CDR3 loop reads CASSLDLTTSGEYTQYF.

The rearrangement uses TRBV7-3 and TRBJ1-2; TCRdb's D gene call, TRBD1, goes unchecked for lack of DNA. The CDR3 extends over 15 amino acids. Germline V gene data show CDR1 as SGHTA and CDR2 as FQGTGA. The CDR3 protein is CASSPPAGGGHGYTF.

This chain links TRBV20-1 with TRBJ2-3; TCRdb's D gene call, TRBD2, goes unchecked for lack of DNA. The CDR3 has 15 amino acids. The germline gives CDR1 DFQATT, CDR2 SNEGSKA (reference sequence). CDR3 residues: CSARDFAGGPHTQYF.

The chain joins TRBV5-1 to TRBJ2-3. Germline CDR1 reads SGHRS; CDR2 reads YFSETQ. The CDR3 runs to 14 residues. CDR3 region: CASTDGGATDTQYF.

J is TRBJ1-5 and V is TRBV20-1; with no DNA, the TCRdb D assignment of TRBD1 cannot be verified. The length of the CDR3 is 14 residues. Per germline, CDR1 DFQATT and CDR2 SNEGSKA (reference sequence). The CDR3 reads CSARTGRVNQPQHF.

The chain recombines TRBV27 with TRBJ2-1; TCRdb reports TRBD2, a call that lacks DNA to check it against. This CDR3 region has 14 residues. Germline V gives CDR1 MNHEY, CDR2 SMNVEV (reference sequence). The CDR3 loop is CASAEHFSRNEQFF.

The chain links TRBV12-1 to TRBJ2-4; TCRdb outputs TRBD2, but without DNA this stays unchecked. TRBV12-1 is given as a pseudogene. The CDR3 runs to 22 residues. The CDR3 protein is CASSLPGLAGSHHPLAKNIQYF.

V usage is TRBV7-8 and J usage is TRBJ1-2. From germline, CDR1 is SGHVS and CDR2 FQNEAQ. The CDR3 spans 14 residues. CDR3 residues: CASSLISTNYGYTF.

The rearrangement joins TRBV3-1 to TRBJ1-1. The CDR3 is made up of 18 amino acids. From germline, CDR1 is LGHDT and CDR2 YNNKEL (reference sequence). CDR3 protein: CASSHSLSSFAMNTEAFF.

The chain has TRBV6-1 and TRBJ2-2. CDR3 length: 16 amino acids. Germline V gene sequence: CDR1 MNHNS, CDR2 SASEGT. The CDR3 reads CASSRTATSNTGELFF.

The chain joins TRBV11-3 to TRBJ2-7; TCRdb proposes TRBD1, but this gene call is untestable without DNA. Germline V gene data show CDR1 as SGHNT and CDR2 as YENEEA. The CDR3 consists of 17 residues. The CDR3 here is CASSSEILQGGSYEQYF.